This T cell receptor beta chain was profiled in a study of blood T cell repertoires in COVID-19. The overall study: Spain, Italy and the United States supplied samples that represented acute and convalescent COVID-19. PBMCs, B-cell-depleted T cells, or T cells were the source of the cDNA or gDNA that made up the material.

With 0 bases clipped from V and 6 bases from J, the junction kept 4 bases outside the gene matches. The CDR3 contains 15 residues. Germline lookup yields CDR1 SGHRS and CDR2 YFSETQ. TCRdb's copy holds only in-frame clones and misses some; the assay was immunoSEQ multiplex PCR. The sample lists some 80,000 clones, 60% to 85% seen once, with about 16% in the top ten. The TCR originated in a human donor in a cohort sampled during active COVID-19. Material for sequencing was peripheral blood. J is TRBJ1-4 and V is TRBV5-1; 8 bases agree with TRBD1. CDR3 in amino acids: CASSLGRGQDEKLFF. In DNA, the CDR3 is TGCGCCAGCAGCTTGGGCAGGGGGCAGGATGAAAAACTGTTTTTT.